This T cell receptor beta chain was documented in a study of blood T cells in healthy people across ages. A second roughly 6 to 12 cycle PCR used barcoded and J-beta primers. TCRdb independently ran MiXCR on the 5' RACE reads; one entry per CDR3 protein. The sample lists roughly 2 million distinct CDR3 sequences, 40% to 55% occurring once. This CDR3 contains 16 residues. Trimming cost V 0 bases and J 4 bases; bases outside gene matches: 7. Per germline, CDR1 LGHNA and CDR2 YSLEER. Concerning this clonotype: Its antigen remains unidentified.

Extraction yielded at least 5 micrograms of total RNA per sample. Study-level findings and limits: Calculation of diversity from one million T cells yielded estimates considered to be underestimates. Diversity of TCR beta correlated strongly with naive T cell percentage. Across the age range, TCR beta diversity per million T cells fell in a roughly linear way.

V is TRBV4-3 and J is TRBJ2-7; 9 bases line up with TRBD2. Input material: blood. The source of this sequence is a woman aged 40 to 55 in good health. This chain's CDR3 is CASSQDPASGEYEQYF. For the CDR3, the DNA is TGCGCCAGCAGCCAAGACCCCGCTAGCGGGGAATACGAGCAGTACTTC.